This passage covers 25 T cell receptor beta chains from one sample sequenced in a study of blood T cell repertoires in COVID-19. The repertoire was sequenced with immunoSEQ multiplex PCR; TCRdb's copy has only in-frame clones and lacks some. The sample lists under 150,000 clones; more than 80% were seen once. Specimen: peripheral blood. The receptor set was obtained from a woman aged 55-75 years with active COVID-19.

V gene TRBV11-3 combines with J gene TRBJ1-1, with D possibly TRBD1 on 6 matching bases. CDR3 length: 14 amino acids. The germline V and J ends were trimmed by 6 bases and 3 bases, with 14 bases remaining between them. Germline CDR1 reads SGHNT; CDR2 reads YENEEA. For the CDR3, the DNA is TGTGCCAGCAGTCCAAGCCAGGGGCACACTGAAGCTTTCTTT. It translates to CASSPSQGHTEAFF.

DNA for the CDR3: TGTGCCTTGGGACTTGGCTGGTACGAGCAGTACTTC. It codes for CALGLGWYEQYF. This sequence joins TRBV30 and TRBJ2-7; D possibly corresponds to TRBD2 (6 bases). Between the trimmed V and J ends, which lost 7 bases and 4 bases, there was a span of 14 bases. The CDR3 runs 12 residues. The V gene's germline CDR1 is GTSNPN and CDR2 SVGIG (reference sequence). Using reference TRBV30 and TRBJ2-7 for the parts outside the CDR3, the full variable domain is SQTIHQWPATLVQPVGSPLSLECTVEGTSNPNLYWYRQAAGRGLQLLFYSVGIGQISSEVPQNLSASRPQDRQFILSSKKLLLSDSGFYLCALGLGWYEQYFGPGTRLTVT.

The count of this clone is one. The chain is built from TRBV5-4 and TRBJ2-2; TRBD2 aligns across 8 bases. The CDR3 runs 14 residues. V gave up 6 bases and J gave up 7 bases; unmatched junction bases: 8. Germline V lookup: CDR1 SGHNT, CDR2 YYREEE (reference sequence). This chain's CDR3 is CASTTWTSSGELFF. DNA for the CDR3: TGTGCCAGCACGACTTGGACTAGCAGCGGGGAGCTGTTTTTT.

V and J are TRBV6-5 and TRBJ2-1; 10 bases are shared with TRBD2. This CDR3 has 15 residues. Germline CDR1 is MNHEY and CDR2 is SVGAGI. V lost 4 bases and J lost 6; bases outside the gene matches: 6. The CDR3 DNA reads as TGTGCCAGCAGTTCCCGCCGGACTAGCGGCAATGAGCAGTTCTTC. Protein product: CASSSRRTSGNEQFF.

V and J are TRBV5-1 and TRBJ2-7; 7 bases are shared with TRBD2. The CDR3 consists of 13 residues. Germline V gene data show CDR1 as SGHRS and CDR2 as YFSETQ. The ends lost 3 bases at V and 8 bases at J; junction bases unmatched: 8. The CDR3 coding sequence is TGCGCCAGCAGCTCCACTGGGGGGGGAAAGCAGTACTTC. Residues: CASSSTGGGKQYF.

This clone has a handful of counts. This same CDR3 is encoded by further DNA sequences in the sample. The chain combines TRBV5-1 with TRBJ1-1; D call uncertain. Per germline, CDR1 SGHRS and CDR2 YFSETQ. The CDR3 sequence is 13 residues long. V lost 0 bases and J 1 base, leaving 4 bases between the germline ends. CDR3 DNA sequence: TGCGCCAGCAGCTTGGGAGGGAACACTGAAGCTTTCTTT. Protein: CASSLGGNTEAFF.

The V call is TRBV2, the J call TRBJ1-1; D unresolved. Germline loops: CDR1 SNHLY, CDR2 FYNNEI. The CDR3 contains 13 residues. The germline V and J ends were trimmed by 6 bases and 1 base, with 9 bases remaining between them. CDR3 sequence (DNA): TGTGCCAGCAGAGGTGGCGGGAACACTGAAGCTTTCTTT. It yields the protein CASRGGGNTEAFF.

The chain links TRBV7-2 to TRBJ1-1; D may be TRBD1 (5 bases). Deletions cut 1 base from V and 7 bases from J, with 13 bases between. CDR3 length equals 14 residues. Germline-derived CDR1 and CDR2 are SGHTA and FQGNSA. CDR3 sequence (DNA): TGTGCCAGCAGCTTAGAAAGGGCAACAGGTGAAGCTTTCTTT. As protein: CASSLERATGEAFF. The whole variable domain, filled in from reference TRBV7-2 and TRBJ1-1, reads GAGVSQSPSNKVTEKGKDVELRCDPISGHTALYWYRQSLGQGLEFLIYFQGNSAPDKSGLPSDRFSAERTGGSVSTLTIQRTQQEDSAVYLCASSLERATGEAFFGQGTRLTVV.

The chain uses TRBV7-3 and TRBJ1-2, with TRBD1 identical over 7 bases. The CDR3 sequence is 13 residues long. The germline V gene encodes CDR1 SGHTA and CDR2 FQGTGA. The V and J ends lost 2 bases and 8 bases, in that order; junction bases with no gene match: 5. The CDR3 coding sequence is TGTGCCAGCAGCTTATCTCAGGGGGGAGGCTACACCTTC. It specifies CASSLSQGGGYTF.

This clone has just one count. The chain combines TRBV18 with TRBJ1-4, with D perhaps matching TRBD1 (6 bases). CDR3 length: 16 residues. V gave up 1 base and J gave up 0 bases, with 9 bases separating them. CDR1 and CDR2 from the germline V gene are KGHSH and LQKENI. CDR3 DNA sequence: TGTGCCAGCTCACCACGTGAGGGGGCAACTAATGAAAAACTGTTTTTT. Its translation is CASSPREGATNEKLFF.

The rearrangement uses TRBV21-1 and TRBJ1-1. TRBV21-1 is listed as a pseudogene. This CDR3 is built from 15 residues. The DNA of the CDR3 is TGTGCCAGCAGCAAAGTTCGGGGGAATGGGACTGAAGCTTTCTTT. Amino acid sequence: CASSKVRGNGTEAFF.

V gene TRBV13 combines with J gene TRBJ2-2; 14 nucleotides line up with TRBD2. Trimming at V came to 5 bases and at J to 0 bases, leaving 8 bases not matched to a gene. Germline V lookup: CDR1 PRHDT, CDR2 FYEKMQ (reference sequence). There are 19 residues in the CDR3. This CDR3 is CASSDWGLAGVANTGELFF. DNA of the CDR3: TGTGCCAGCAGCGACTGGGGACTAGCGGGAGTCGCGAACACCGGGGAGCTGTTTTTT.

This clone showed up just once. The CDR3 loop reads CSVEPGQGWDEQFF. In nucleotides, the CDR3 is TGCAGCGTTGAACCGGGACAGGGTTGGGATGAGCAGTTCTTC. The gene calls are TRBV29-1 and TRBJ2-1, with 9 bases lining up with TRBD1. Germline V gene data show CDR1 as SQVTM and CDR2 as ANQGSEA. CDR3 length: 14 amino acids. Trimming cost V 2 bases and J 8 bases; bases outside gene matches: 7.

A single count supports this clone. The rearrangement links TRBV19 to TRBJ1-1; maybe TRBD1 (5 bases). Germline CDR1 is LNHDA and CDR2 is SQIVND (reference sequence). V gave up 6 bases and J gave up 1 base, with 15 bases separating them. The CDR3 is made up of 15 amino acids. In DNA form, the CDR3 reads TGTGCCAGTAGGGAGGGGAACAAGGGGAACACTGAAGCTTTCTTT. Its protein product is CASREGNKGNTEAFF.

The chain is built from TRBV7-2 and TRBJ2-7; TRBD2 matches 7 bases. This CDR3 is built from 17 residues. V shed 5 bases, J shed 5 bases, and the junction held 18 bases outside the gene matches. Germline V gene data show CDR1 as SGHTA and CDR2 as FQGNSA. The CDR3 here is CASSPGPGRAGVNEQYF. CDR3 bases: TGTGCCAGCAGCCCCGGACCCGGACGGGCGGGAGTCAACGAGCAGTACTTC.

The V and J genes are TRBV29-1 and TRBJ2-3, with D possibly TRBD1 on 5 matching bases. The CDR3 consists of 15 residues. V was clipped by 3 bases and J by 0 bases, with 13 bases between them. Per germline, CDR1 SQVTM and CDR2 ANQGSEA. The DNA of the CDR3 is TGCAGCGTTGAGAAGACAGCGACAAGCACAGATACGCAGTATTTT. This sequence encodes CSVEKTATSTDTQYF.

In DNA, the CDR3 is TGCGCCAGCAGCCCAGGGACTTCTTCCCGACAAGAGACCCAGTACTTC. It codes for CASSPGTSSRQETQYF. The chain carries TRBV10-1 and TRBJ2-5; TRBD2 is a possible D gene (6 bases). The germline V and J ends were trimmed by 6 bases and 2 bases, with 19 bases remaining between them. The germline V gene has CDR1 WNHNN and CDR2 SYGVQD (reference sequence). The CDR3 spans 16 residues.

The chain carries TRBV5-1 and TRBJ2-3, with D maybe TRBD2 (5 bases). V dropped 7 bases and J dropped 2 bases, with 17 bases sitting between them. The CDR3 is 15 amino acids. Germline V gene lookup returns CDR1 SGHRS and CDR2 YFSETQ. The CDR3 coding sequence is TGCGCCAGCTGGACCTCCTCGGGGTCCACAGATACGCAGTATTTT. Its protein product is CASWTSSGSTDTQYF.

The chain has TRBV5-1 and TRBJ2-1, with 14 nucleotides matching TRBD2. J gave up 8 bases and V 4 bases, and 11 bases lay outside the gene matches. The CDR3 contains 17 residues. Germline CDR1 SGHRS, CDR2 YFSETQ. CDR3 coding DNA: TGCGCCAGCAGCACATGGACTAGCGGGAGGATCGGGGATGAGCAGTTCTTC. It encodes CASSTWTSGRIGDEQFF.

This chain connects TRBV19 to TRBJ1-2; D gene ambiguous. This CDR3 is built from 13 residues. Per the germline V gene, CDR1 is LNHDA and CDR2 is SQIVND (reference sequence). V was clipped by 3 bases and J by 10 bases, with 15 bases between them. CDR3 amino acids: CASSIPAETTYTF. In DNA form, the CDR3 reads TGTGCCAGTAGTATCCCGGCAGAGACTACCTACACCTTC. The whole variable domain, filled in from reference TRBV19 and TRBJ1-2, reads DGGITQSPKYLFRKEGQNVTLSCEQNLNHDAMYWYRQDPGQGLRLIYYSQIVNDFQKGDIAEGYSVSREKKESFPLTVTSAQKNPTAFYLCASSIPAETTYTFGSGTRLTVV.

V is TRBV7-8 and J is TRBJ2-7, with 9 bases matching TRBD1. CDR3 length: 16 residues. The germline gives CDR1 SGHVS, CDR2 FQNEAQ. The junction had 7 bases not matched to a gene; V was cut back by 3 bases and J by 1 base. The CDR3 sequence is CASSFSGTGISYEQYF. The CDR3 DNA follows: TGTGCCAGCAGCTTTTCCGGGACAGGGATATCCTACGAGCAGTACTTC.

The J gene is TRBJ2-1, the V gene TRBV11-2, with 14 bases matching TRBD2. The trim removed 4 bases at V and 9 bases at J, leaving 5 bases unmatched. This CDR3 is built from 15 residues. CDR1 is SGHAT and CDR2 is FQNNGV in the germline V gene. The CDR3 DNA is TGTGCCAGCAGCTCCGGGACTAGCGGGAGTGGTGAGCAGTTCTTC. It translates to CASSSGTSGSGEQFF.

The chain couples TRBV7-9 to TRBJ1-5; weak D call: TRBD1 (6 bases). Per germline, CDR1 SEHNR and CDR2 FQNEAQ (reference sequence). The CDR3 contains 15 residues. Trimming removed 4 bases at V and 5 bases at J, with 15 bases between. In nucleotides, the CDR3 is TGTGCCAGCAGCTCCTTTGACAGGCTCGATCAGCCCCAGCATTTT. It yields the protein CASSSFDRLDQPQHF.

The V gene is TRBV27, the J gene TRBJ2-1; D gene ambiguous. Germline V gene lookup returns CDR1 MNHEY and CDR2 SMNVEV (reference sequence). Deletions cut 10 bases from V and 4 bases from J, with 14 bases between. CDR3 length: 13 residues. The CDR3 sequence: CATRSYSYNEQFF. CDR3 nucleotides: TGTGCCACCCGGAGCTATTCATACAATGAGCAGTTCTTC.

This clone has a single count. The chain joins TRBV18 to TRBJ2-2; 7 positions match TRBD1. This CDR3 region has 17 residues. CDR1 and CDR2 from the germline V gene are KGHSH and LQKENI. V shed 4 bases, J shed 6 bases, and the junction held 14 bases outside the gene matches. This CDR3 is CASSRQGRGGTAGELFF. The DNA for the CDR3 is TGTGCCAGCTCACGACAAGGGAGAGGGGGCACGGCCGGGGAGCTGTTTTTT.